Each of the 32 T cell receptor beta chains below was sequenced from the same sample in a study of cytomegalovirus exposure and HLA in healthy donors. 13 Jbeta primers and 60 Vbeta primers were used for the PCR. Sequenced by immunoSEQ multiplex PCR; TCRdb stores in-frame clones only, minus some. The sample has 150,000 to 200,000 clones. Source material: PBMCs. These receptors were collected from a man aged 30-40 years in good health and CMV-seronegative.

This sequence joins TRBV13 and TRBJ2-7; 8 positions agree with TRBD1. Trimming took 6 bases from V and 4 from J; bases not matched to a gene: 14. CDR1 and CDR2 from the germline V gene are PRHDT and FYEKMQ (reference sequence). CDR3 length equals 16 residues. The DNA for the CDR3 is TGTGCCAGCAGTCGGTGGCAGGGGGCAAATCGGTACGAGCAGTACTTC. This gives the protein CASSRWQGANRYEQYF.

The chain is built from TRBV29-1 and TRBJ2-2, with 9 bases identical to TRBD1. Germline V gene sequence: CDR1 SQVTM, CDR2 ANQGSEA. V gave up 3 bases and J gave up 4 bases; unmatched junction bases: 3. The CDR3 is 14 amino acids. CDR3 region: CSVDYRGLTGELFF. The CDR3 bases are TGCAGCGTTGACTACAGGGGGCTCACCGGGGAGCTGTTTTTT.

V is TRBV30 and J is TRBJ2-7, with 7 bases lining up with TRBD1. J gave up 5 bases and V 3 bases, and 7 bases lay outside the gene matches. This CDR3 spans 13 amino acids. CDR1 is GTSNPN and CDR2 is SVGIG in the germline V gene (reference sequence). CDR3 residues: CAWRPDRANEQYF. DNA for the CDR3: TGTGCCTGGAGGCCCGACAGGGCAAACGAGCAGTACTTC.

The chain recombines TRBV19 with TRBJ1-5, with 7 nucleotides matching TRBD1. J lost 11 bases, V lost 6 bases, and 16 bases had no gene match. CDR1 is LNHDA, CDR2 SQIVND, per germline (reference sequence). CDR3 size: 15 residues. CDR3 region: CASSQPGTDKRTQHF. For the CDR3, the DNA is TGTGCCAGTAGCCAGCCCGGGACAGATAAACGGACCCAGCATTTT.

The chain links TRBV30 to TRBJ1-3; 9 bases agree with TRBD1. The CDR3 length is 16 residues. The germline CDR1 and CDR2 sequences are GTSNPN and SVGIG (reference sequence). The V and J ends lost 2 bases and 3 bases, in that order; junction bases with no gene match: 8. CDR3 loop: CAWSSRQGVFGNTIYF. Here the CDR3 DNA reads TGTGCCTGGAGTAGCCGACAGGGGGTTTTTGGAAACACCATATATTTT.

This chain links TRBV15 with TRBJ2-5; D is unclear. Germline V gene lookup returns CDR1 LNHNV and CDR2 YYDKDF (reference sequence). CDR3 length: 12 amino acids. The V and J ends lost 0 bases and 4 bases respectively, with 3 bases between them. The CDR3 DNA reads TGTGCCACCAGCAGAGATCGAGAGACCCAGTACTTC. Translating gives CATSRDRETQYF.

This sequence joins TRBV10-3 and TRBJ1-4, with 10 bases matching TRBD1. The length of the CDR3 is 16 residues. Germline V lookup: CDR1 ENHRY, CDR2 SYGVKD. Trimming took 6 bases from V and 8 from J; bases not matched to a gene: 12. The CDR3 bases are TGTGCCATCAGCGCTGCGGGCGGGACAGGGGACGAAAAACTGTTTTTT. Translation: CAISAAGGTGDEKLFF.

The gene calls are TRBV5-8 and TRBJ1-1; no firm D call. Germline V lookup: CDR1 SGHTS, CDR2 YDEGEE. There are 16 residues in the CDR3. Trimming took 2 bases from V and 1 from J, leaving 15 bases between them. The CDR3 loop reads CASSLGLRPGNTEAFF. DNA of the CDR3: TGTGCCAGCAGCTTAGGTCTCCGGCCGGGGAACACTGAAGCTTTCTTT.

V usage is TRBV7-9 and J usage is TRBJ2-1; D is possibly TRBD1 (5 bases). V was clipped by 1 base and J by 1 base, with 11 bases between them. This CDR3 contains 16 residues. Germline V CDR1 and CDR2: SEHNR, FQNEAQ (reference sequence). CDR3 nucleotides: TGTGCCAGCAGCTTAGTAACAGGCGGTTCCTACAATGAGCAGTTCTTC. It translates to CASSLVTGGSYNEQFF. Full variable domain (rest looked up from reference TRBV7-9 and TRBJ2-1): DTGVSQNPRHKITKRGQNVTFRCDPISEHNRLYWYRQTLGQGPEFLTYFQNEAQLEKSRLLSDRFSAERPKGSFSTLEIQRTEQGDSAMYLCASSLVTGGSYNEQFFGPGTRLTVL.

This chain links TRBV6-1 with TRBJ1-2; D gene uncertain. Trimming took off 7 bases at V and 6 bases at J, with 6 bases between the two ends. The germline gives CDR1 MNHNS, CDR2 SASEGT. This CDR3 is built from 10 residues. CDR3 DNA: TGTGCCAGCACCCCCGATGGCTACACCTTC. This encodes CASTPDGYTF.

The chain is built from TRBV5-8 and TRBJ2-7, with 8 bases fitting TRBD1. In germline, CDR1 is SGHTS, CDR2 YDEGEE. The CDR3 has 15 residues. Trimming took 4 bases from V and 0 from J; bases not matched to a gene: 6. CDR3 protein: CASSGQGLGSYEQYF. The CDR3 DNA follows: TGTGCCAGCAGCGGACAGGGTTTAGGCTCCTACGAGCAGTACTTC.

V is TRBV5-4 and J is TRBJ1-2, with unresolved D. The V gene's germline CDR1 is SGHNT and CDR2 YYREEE (reference sequence). Trimming pared 4 bases from V and 8 bases from J, leaving 12 bases between. The CDR3 runs 12 residues. Here the CDR3 reads CASSLTAGGYTF. The CDR3 nucleotides are TGTGCCAGCAGCCTCACGGCGGGGGGCTACACCTTC.

The chain joins TRBV5-4 to TRBJ2-7; D remains ambiguous. V shed 0 bases and J shed 3 bases, with 10 bases lying between them. The CDR3 sequence is 14 residues long. Per the germline V gene, CDR1 is SGHNT and CDR2 is YYREEE (reference sequence). CDR3 in amino acids: CASSLEASGYEQYF. The CDR3 nucleotides are TGTGCCAGCAGCTTGGAGGCATCGGGCTACGAGCAGTACTTC.

The chain carries TRBV30 and TRBJ1-5; D may be TRBD1 (6 bases). V was clipped by 0 bases and J by 2 bases, with 14 bases between them. The CDR3 runs 16 residues. Germline CDR1 and CDR2: GTSNPN and SVGIG (reference sequence). This CDR3 reads CAWSVMGRGGNQPQHF. The CDR3, as DNA: TGTGCCTGGAGTGTTATGGGGAGGGGGGGCAATCAGCCCCAGCATTTT. Based on the CDR3 plus reference TRBV30 and TRBJ1-5, the full variable domain is SQTIHQWPATLVQPVGSPLSLECTVEGTSNPNLYWYRQAAGRGLQLLFYSVGIGQISSEVPQNLSASRPQDRQFILSSKKLLLSDSGFYLCAWSVMGRGGNQPQHFGDGTRLSIL.

The V call is TRBV4-1, the J call TRBJ1-2; D perhaps matches TRBD1 (6 bases). The CDR3 is 15 amino acids. Between the trimmed V and J ends, which lost 4 bases and 2 bases, there was a span of 14 bases. From germline, CDR1 is MGHRA and CDR2 YSYEKL. The CDR3 protein is CASSLGGGGNYGYTF. CDR3 DNA: TGCGCCAGCAGCCTTGGGGGCGGGGGGAACTATGGCTACACCTTC.

This chain joins TRBV15 and TRBJ1-3; 7 positions match TRBD1. Germline V gives CDR1 LNHNV, CDR2 YYDKDF (reference sequence). J was trimmed by 0 bases and V by 0 bases; bases with no gene match: 2. The CDR3 loop spans 16 amino acids. Written as DNA, the CDR3 is TGTGCCACCAGCAGAGAGGGACAGCTCTCTGGAAACACCATATATTTT. It encodes CATSREGQLSGNTIYF.

The chain has TRBV19 and TRBJ2-7; 8 bases map to TRBD1. Germline-derived CDR1 and CDR2 are LNHDA and SQIVND (reference sequence). The CDR3 contains 15 residues. J was trimmed by 1 base and V by 7 bases; bases with no gene match: 9. The CDR3 is CASTSGQDRSYEQYF. The CDR3 bases are TGTGCCAGTACCTCGGGACAGGACCGTTCCTACGAGCAGTACTTC.

The chain carries TRBV18 and TRBJ2-7; 11 bases fit TRBD2. Germline V CDR1 and CDR2: KGHSH, LQKENI. The CDR3 is made up of 18 amino acids. The junction had 10 bases not matched to a gene; V was cut back by 3 bases and J by 0 bases. The CDR3 reads CASSPGLAGGSGSYEQYF. The CDR3 DNA reads TGTGCCAGCTCACCGGGGCTAGCGGGAGGAAGTGGCTCCTACGAGCAGTACTTC.

The chain employs TRBV6-5 and TRBJ1-1; the D gene is possibly TRBD1 (5 bases). V lost 8 bases to trimming and J lost 1 base, with 17 bases between them. The CDR3 spans 15 residues. Germline lookup yields CDR1 MNHEY and CDR2 SVGAGI. The chain's CDR3 is CASARQMRQNTEAFF. The CDR3 region has the DNA TGTGCCAGCGCCAGACAGATGCGACAGAACACTGAAGCTTTCTTT.

The V gene is TRBV27, the J gene TRBJ1-4, with a tentative D call TRBD1 (5 bases). This CDR3 comprises 19 residues. V lost 6 bases, J lost 3 bases, and 26 bases lay in between. CDR1 is MNHEY, CDR2 SMNVEV, per germline (reference sequence). The CDR3 reads CASRTPFSLARQPNEKLFF. The DNA of the CDR3 is TGTGCCAGCAGGACACCCTTCTCCCTGGCGCGACAGCCTAATGAAAAACTGTTTTTT.

The gene calls are TRBV7-8 and TRBJ2-7; 8 positions match TRBD1. V gave up 4 bases and J gave up 2 bases; unmatched junction bases: 7. Germline CDR1 is SGHVS and CDR2 is FQNEAQ. The length of the CDR3 is 15 residues. The chain's CDR3 is CASSSPTGVTYEQYF. As DNA, the CDR3 is TGTGCCAGCAGCTCCCCGACAGGGGTAACCTACGAGCAGTACTTC.

The V gene is TRBV19, the J gene TRBJ1-2; 7 bases fit TRBD1. CDR3 length: 14 amino acids. The germline gives CDR1 LNHDA, CDR2 SQIVND (reference sequence). Unmatched junction bases numbered 7, after V lost 6 bases and J lost 3 bases. The CDR3 region is CASRDRSKDYGYTF. DNA of the CDR3: TGTGCCAGTAGGGACAGGTCAAAAGACTATGGCTACACCTTC.

J is TRBJ2-5 and V is TRBV5-1; TRBD2 aligns across 13 bases. TRBJ2-7 matches the DNA end more closely, so the J call is doubtful. Germline values: CDR1 SGHRS, CDR2 YFSETQ. This CDR3 has 17 residues. Here the CDR3 reads CASSLTRLAGGSYEQYF. The CDR3 DNA reads as TGCGCCAGCAGCTTGACCCGACTAGCGGGAGGCTCCTACGAGCAGTACTTC.

The rearrangement joins TRBV5-1 to TRBJ2-7; a possible D gene is TRBD2 (5 bases). With 4 bases removed from V and 9 bases from J, the gap between germline ends came to 17 bases. Germline V gives CDR1 SGHRS, CDR2 YFSETQ. This CDR3 contains 13 residues. As DNA, the CDR3 is TGCGCCAGCAGCCCTAATTTTGAGCGGTGGCAGTACTTC. Translation gives CASSPNFERWQYF.

The rearrangement links TRBV10-3 to TRBJ2-1, with a possible D match to TRBD1 (6 bases). This CDR3 is 15 amino acids long. The V end was cut by 0 bases, the J end by 3 bases, with 9 bases between. Looked up from germline, CDR1 is ENHRY and CDR2 is SYGVKD. CDR3 residues: CAISESRTDYNEQFF. CDR3 coding DNA: TGTGCCATCAGTGAGTCGAGGACAGACTACAATGAGCAGTTCTTC.

The rearrangement links TRBV5-1 to TRBJ2-7; no definite D call. The CDR3 spans 15 residues. V was trimmed by 0 bases and J by 0 bases, leaving 10 bases between them. Germline V gene sequence: CDR1 SGHRS, CDR2 YFSETQ. The CDR3 region has the DNA TGCGCCAGCAGCTTGGGCGGAACACTCTCCTACGAGCAGTACTTC. Its protein product is CASSLGGTLSYEQYF.

This sequence joins TRBV18 and TRBJ1-1; D gene ambiguous. V was pared by 3 bases and J by 5 bases, with 7 bases between. Germline values: CDR1 KGHSH, CDR2 LQKENI. CDR3 length: 12 amino acids. The CDR3 spells CASSPTRTEAFF. CDR3 coding DNA: TGTGCCAGCTCACCTACCCGGACTGAAGCTTTCTTT.

J is TRBJ1-2 and V is TRBV5-1; TRBD1 might be the D (6 bases). Looked up from germline, CDR1 is SGHRS and CDR2 is YFSETQ. This CDR3 spans 16 amino acids. Between the trimmed V and J ends, which lost 4 bases and 0 bases, there was a span of 16 bases. Here the CDR3 reads CASSPRTAPTNYGYTF. CDR3 sequence (DNA): TGCGCCAGCAGCCCTCGGACAGCCCCGACTAACTATGGCTACACCTTC.

The chain has TRBV28 and TRBJ2-3; D is ambiguous. The ends were cut back, 4 bases at V and 6 bases at J, with 17 bases in the middle. Germline V gives CDR1 MDHEN, CDR2 SYDVKM. The length of the CDR3 is 15 residues. The DNA of the CDR3 is TGTGCCAGCAGTTACCCGGGTCCCAAGGTCGATACGCAGTATTTT. Translating gives CASSYPGPKVDTQYF. Drawing the rest from reference TRBV28 and TRBJ2-3, the complete variable domain is DVKVTQSSRYLVKRTGEKVFLECVQDMDHENMFWYRQDPGLGLRLIYFSYDVKMKEKGDIPEGYSVSREKKERFSLILESASTNQTSMYLCASSYPGPKVDTQYFGPGTRLTVL.

J is TRBJ1-5 and V is TRBV6-5; D might be TRBD1 (5 bases). Germline V gene lookup returns CDR1 MNHEY and CDR2 SVGAGI. V lost 5 bases and J lost 7, with 15 bases in between. The length of the CDR3 is 14 residues. CDR3: CASSQNGGYQPQHF. The CDR3 DNA is TGTGCCAGCAGTCAAAATGGGGGGTACCAGCCCCAGCATTTT.

J is TRBJ2-7 and V is TRBV6-6, with 11 nucleotides matching TRBD1. The V and J ends lost 4 bases and 1 base, in that order; junction bases with no gene match: 0. Germline V gene data show CDR1 as MNHNY and CDR2 as SVGAGI (reference sequence). CDR3 length equals 14 residues. As DNA, the CDR3 is TGTGCCAGCAGTTGGGACAGGGGGTCCTACGAGCAGTACTTC. It specifies CASSWDRGSYEQYF.

The rearrangement joins TRBV4-2 to TRBJ2-1, with D maybe TRBD2 (6 bases). Germline V gene lookup returns CDR1 LGHNA and CDR2 YNFKEQ. V was shortened by 4 bases and J by 4 bases, with 17 bases between the two germline ends. This CDR3 has 16 residues. This CDR3 is CASSPTGSRIYNEQFF. Written as DNA, the CDR3 is TGTGCCAGCAGCCCGACCGGGAGTCGCATTTACAATGAGCAGTTCTTC.